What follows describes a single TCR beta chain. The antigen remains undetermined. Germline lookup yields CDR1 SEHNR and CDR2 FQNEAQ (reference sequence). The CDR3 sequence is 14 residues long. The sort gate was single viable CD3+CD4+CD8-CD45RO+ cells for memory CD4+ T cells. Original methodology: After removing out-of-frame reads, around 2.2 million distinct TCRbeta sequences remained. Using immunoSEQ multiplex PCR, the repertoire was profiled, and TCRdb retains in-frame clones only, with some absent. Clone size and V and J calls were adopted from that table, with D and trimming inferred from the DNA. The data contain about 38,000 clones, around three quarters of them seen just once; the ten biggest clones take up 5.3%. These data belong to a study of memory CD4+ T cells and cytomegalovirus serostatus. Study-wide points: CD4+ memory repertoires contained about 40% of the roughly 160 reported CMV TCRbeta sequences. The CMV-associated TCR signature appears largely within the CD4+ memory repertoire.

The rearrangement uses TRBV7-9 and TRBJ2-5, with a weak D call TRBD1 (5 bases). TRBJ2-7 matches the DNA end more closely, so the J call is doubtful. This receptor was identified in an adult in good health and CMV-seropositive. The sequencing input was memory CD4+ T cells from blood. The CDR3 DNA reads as TGTGCCAGCAGTTCAGGACAACCCGTTTACGAGCAGTACTTC. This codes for CASSSGQPVYEQYF.